This T cell receptor beta chain was sequenced in a study of shared clonotypes between healthy human individuals. The wider study: The study used three CD4 naive, three CD4 memory, two CD8 naive and one CD8 memory plate per donor.

Trimming stripped 7 bases from V and 0 bases from J, with 11 bases between. Per the germline V gene, CDR1 is SGDLS and CDR2 is YYNGEE. The CDR3 runs to 13 residues. Approximately 210 ng DNA, approximately 31,000 T cell genomes, went into each sorted-subset replicate PCR. Profiling relied on immunoSEQ multiplex PCR, and the TCRdb table lists in-frame clones only, not all of them. The sample records about 680,000 clones, about 90% being singletons. This clone has at least ten counts. Antigen: not known. Study-wide results and limits: Compared with clonotypes that all four donors shared, non-shared clonotypes had lower generation probabilities. Of the naive CD4 clonotypes, around 4.7% were shared across several donors.

Terminally differentiated effector memory CD45RA+ cells were left out of the naive CD8 fraction, which was CD45RO-negative and positively selected for CCR7. The material sequenced was naive CD8+ T cells sorted from blood. The sequence was collected from a man aged 30 to 45 in good health. The chain combines TRBV9 with TRBJ2-7, with a possible D match to TRBD1 (7 bases). The CDR3 nucleotides are TGTGCCAGCGGGGGGACAGACTCCTACGAGCAGTACTTC. Residues: CASGGTDSYEQYF.